This T cell receptor beta chain comes out of a study of T cells in women clearing cervical HPV infection. Some clones are missing from TCRdb's copy, which holds only in-frame ones; the method was immunoSEQ multiplex PCR. Its table lists about 26,000 clones. Germline lookup yields CDR1 SGHTS and CDR2 YDEGEE. The CDR3 is 15 amino acids. The ends were cut back, 6 bases at V and 4 bases at J, with 17 bases in the middle. For this clone: The read terminates 3 residues before the CDR3 end, so the remaining end is supplied by the germline J gene.

The chain couples TRBV5-8 to TRBJ2-1; maybe TRBD2 (6 bases). The sample comprised blood buffy coat. The clonotype was recovered from a woman aged 18 to 69 with a cervical HPV16 infection that either progressed to CIN3+ or cleared (not recorded which). Partial CDR3 DNA: TGTGCCAGCACCCCTCAAGGGCGGGAATACAATGAG. Translating it yields CASTPQGREYNE. The CDR3 in its entirety is CASTPQGREYNEQFF.